The 26 T cell receptor beta chains below come from one sample, sequenced in a study of blood T cell repertoires in COVID-19. TCRdb's copy holds only in-frame clones and misses some; the assay was immunoSEQ multiplex PCR. This table has under 200,000 clones, approximately 89% appearing once. Sequencing was performed on PBMCs or T cells enriched from blood (not recorded which). All receptors derive from a young woman who had recovered from COVID-19.

The chain recombines TRBV9 with TRBJ2-5; D call uncertain. Trimming shortened V by 0 bases and J by 7 bases, and 10 bases separated the two germline ends. Germline V lookup: CDR1 SGDLS, CDR2 YYNGEE. CDR3 length: 13 residues. The CDR3 loop is CASSVEWAGTQYF. DNA for the CDR3: TGTGCCAGCAGCGTAGAGTGGGCAGGGACCCAGTACTTC.

This chain joins TRBV5-3 and TRBJ2-1, with 14 positions matching TRBD2. TRBV5-3 belongs to the ORF category, with a function that is uncertain. This CDR3 region has 17 residues. V dropped 4 bases and J dropped 6; count of bases not matched to a gene: 9. CDR3 DNA: TGTGCCAGAAGCGGTCCCGGGACTAGCGGGAGTGTCAATGAGCAGTTCTTC. Its translation is CARSGPGTSGSVNEQFF.

This chain uses TRBV27 with TRBJ1-5; 9 bases map to TRBD1. The CDR3 totals 15 residues. Germline-derived CDR1 and CDR2 are MNHEY and SMNVEV (reference sequence). With V trimmed by 4 bases and J by 9 bases, 10 bases remained unmatched. CDR3 sequence (DNA): TGTGCCAGCAGTTCCCCTCGGGACAGGGACCGGCCCCAGCATTTT. Its protein product is CASSSPRDRDRPQHF.

The V call is TRBV11-3, the J call TRBJ2-7; TRBD1 is a possible D gene (6 bases). The CDR3 loop spans 14 amino acids. Germline-derived CDR1 and CDR2 are SGHNT and YENEEA. V gave up 5 bases and J gave up 6 bases, with 17 bases separating them. CDR3 coding DNA: TGTGCCAGCAGCACAGGTAGCACAGGGAGCGAGCAGTACTTC. As protein: CASSTGSTGSEQYF.

The chain carries TRBV6-6 and TRBJ2-1; 16 positions match TRBD2. Germline CDR1 MNHNY, CDR2 SVGAGI (reference sequence). CDR3 length equals 20 residues. J gave up 3 bases and V 5 bases, and 13 bases lay outside the gene matches. The CDR3 DNA is TGTGCCAGCAGTCGAGCTCCGGGACTAGCGGGAGGGAAAAGCTACAATGAGCAGTTCTTC. Residues: CASSRAPGLAGGKSYNEQFF.

This chain connects TRBV4-2 to TRBJ2-5, with D perhaps matching TRBD2 (5 bases). CDR1 and CDR2 (germline): LGHNA, YNFKEQ. The V gene lost 0 bases and the J gene lost 7 bases, with 12 bases spanning the gap. The CDR3 is 14 amino acids. CDR3 region: CASSQDQVGGTQYF. The CDR3 DNA reads TGTGCCAGCAGCCAAGATCAGGTTGGAGGGACCCAGTACTTC.

The gene calls are TRBV12-3 or TRBV12-4 and TRBJ1-2; D remains ambiguous. The CDR3 has 13 residues. Trimming removed 5 bases at V and 5 bases at J, with 12 bases between. CDR3 sequence reads: CASSRGNPYGYTF. The CDR3 bases are TGTGCCAGCAGTAGAGGGAATCCGTATGGCTACACCTTC.

V and J are TRBV7-3 and TRBJ1-6, with a tentative D call TRBD1 (5 bases). With 5 bases removed from V and 10 bases from J, the gap between germline ends came to 18 bases. The CDR3 contains 15 residues. The germline CDR1 and CDR2 sequences are SGHTA and FQGTGA. The CDR3 protein is CASSQRGGEGSPLHF. In DNA form, the CDR3 reads TGTGCCAGCAGCCAACGGGGAGGGGAAGGATCACCCCTCCACTTT. The variable domain in full, with the rest retrieved from reference TRBV7-3 and TRBJ1-6, is GAGVSQTPSNKVTEKGKYVELRCDPISGHTALYWYRQSLGQGPEFLIYFQGTGAADDSGLPNDRFFAVRPEGSVSTLKIQRTERGDSAVYLCASSQRGGEGSPLHFGNGTRLTVT.

The V call is TRBV6-2 or TRBV6-3, the J call TRBJ2-3; 10 positions agree with TRBD2. The CDR3 length is 15 residues. Losses at the gene ends were 5 bases for V and 3 bases for J; bases not matched to a gene: 5. Germline V gene lookup returns CDR1 MNHEY and CDR2 SVGEGT. CDR3 loop: CASSQRLAGTDTQYF. In DNA, the CDR3 is TGTGCCAGCAGTCAACGACTAGCGGGTACAGATACGCAGTATTTT.

This sequence joins TRBV19 and TRBJ1-5, with a weak D call TRBD1 (6 bases). Trimming cost V 4 bases and J 3 bases, with 13 bases left between them. Germline V lookup: CDR1 LNHDA, CDR2 SQIVND (reference sequence). CDR3 length: 15 residues. CDR3 sequence: CASSTFGQNNQPQHF. Here the CDR3 DNA reads TGTGCCAGTAGTACCTTCGGACAGAACAATCAGCCCCAGCATTTT.

The rearrangement joins TRBV5-1 to TRBJ2-7; 11 nucleotides agree with TRBD1. The length of the CDR3 is 14 residues. Trimming at V came to 3 bases and at J to 6 bases, leaving 5 bases not matched to a gene. Per the germline V gene, CDR1 is SGHRS and CDR2 is YFSETQ. CDR3 coding DNA: TGCGCCAGCAGCTATGGACAGGGGGCATCCGAGCAGTACTTC. It translates to CASSYGQGASEQYF.

The rearrangement joins TRBV9 to TRBJ1-2; a possible D gene is TRBD1 (5 bases). CDR1 and CDR2 (germline): SGDLS, YYNGEE. Deletions cut 7 bases from V and 2 bases from J, with 9 bases between. The CDR3 is 12 residues long. The CDR3: CASGALNYGYTF. For the CDR3, the DNA is TGTGCCAGCGGGGCGCTGAACTATGGCTACACCTTC. The full variable domain, its missing parts supplied by reference TRBV9 and TRBJ1-2, is DSGVTQTPKHLITATGQRVTLRCSPRSGDLSVYWYQQSLDQGLQFLIQYYNGEERAKGNILERFSAQQFPDLHSELNLSSLELGDSALYFCASGALNYGYTFGSGTRLTVV.

The chain employs TRBV7-2 and TRBJ2-7; TRBD1 might be the D (5 bases). Trimming stripped 5 bases from V and 5 bases from J, with 13 bases between. This CDR3 is 13 amino acids long. Germline loops: CDR1 SGHTA, CDR2 FQGNSA. DNA for the CDR3: TGTGCCAGCAGCAACAGGTATATCCACGAGCAGTACTTC. Its translation: CASSNRYIHEQYF.

The chain employs TRBV7-2 and TRBJ2-2, with TRBD2 as a possible D gene (5 bases). The CDR3 runs to 14 residues. Deletions cut 4 bases from V and 1 base from J, with 7 bases between. Germline V gene sequence: CDR1 SGHTA, CDR2 FQGNSA. CDR3 DNA: TGTGCCAGCAGCTGGAGGAAGAACACCGGGGAGCTGTTTTTT. As protein: CASSWRKNTGELFF.

This clone was seen a few times. The V gene is TRBV4-1, the J gene TRBJ1-3; D call uncertain. This CDR3 has 13 amino acids. V shed 1 base and J shed 4 bases, with 5 bases lying between them. Per the germline V gene, CDR1 is MGHRA and CDR2 is YSYEKL. Written as DNA, the CDR3 is TGCGCCAGCAGCCAAGGCAGAGGAAACACCATATATTTT. It specifies CASSQGRGNTIYF.

The chain has TRBV6-5 and TRBJ2-1, with D unclear. Germline CDR1 MNHEY, CDR2 SVGAGI. V lost 7 bases and J lost 5, with 12 bases in between. The CDR3 loop spans 13 amino acids. DNA of the CDR3: TGTGCCAGCACCCAGGTCCTTAACAATGAGCAGTTCTTC. Encoded protein: CASTQVLNNEQFF.

The rearrangement links TRBV27 to TRBJ1-5, with a possible D match to TRBD1 (5 bases). This CDR3 has 14 residues. Per the germline V gene, CDR1 is MNHEY and CDR2 is SMNVEV (reference sequence). Between the trimmed V and J ends, which lost 3 bases and 6 bases, there was a span of 12 bases. The CDR3 spells CASSLGGMGQPQHF. The CDR3 bases are TGTGCCAGCAGTTTGGGGGGAATGGGTCAGCCCCAGCATTTT.

The chain is built from TRBV28 and TRBJ2-7; 10 positions agree with TRBD1. The CDR3 loop spans 16 amino acids. Losses at the gene ends were 4 bases for V and 7 bases for J; bases not matched to a gene: 13. The V gene's germline CDR1 is MDHEN and CDR2 SYDVKM. As DNA, the CDR3 is TGTGCCAGCAGTTCGGTGGTGGGACAGGGGAGTGATGAGCAGTACTTC. Amino acid sequence: CASSSVVGQGSDEQYF.

The V and J genes are TRBV18 and TRBJ1-4; TRBD1 might be the D (5 bases). This CDR3 is 15 amino acids long. Germline CDR1 reads KGHSH; CDR2 reads LQKENI. The ends were cut back, 5 bases at V and 0 bases at J, with 10 bases in the middle. CDR3 in amino acids: CASSSVGPTNEKLFF. The CDR3 bases are TGTGCCAGCTCATCAGTGGGGCCAACTAATGAAAAACTGTTTTTT.

The chain combines TRBV3-1 (or the pseudogene TRBV3-2) with TRBJ1-1; D gene unclear. The CDR3 contains 15 residues. V lost 3 bases and J lost 5, with 16 bases in between. CDR1 and CDR2 (germline): LGHDT, YNNKEL (reference sequence). The CDR3 is CASSHRRVERTEAFF. For the CDR3, the DNA is TGTGCCAGCAGCCACCGGCGGGTGGAACGAACTGAAGCTTTCTTT.

V gene TRBV2 combines with J gene TRBJ2-7; TRBD1 matches 9 bases. J gave up 6 bases and V 4 bases, and 10 bases lay outside the gene matches. The germline gives CDR1 SNHLY, CDR2 FYNNEI. The CDR3 runs to 15 residues. As DNA, the CDR3 is TGTGCCAGCAGTGGACCAGGACAGGGGCGGAGCGAGCAGTACTTC. This gives the protein CASSGPGQGRSEQYF.

The chain links TRBV19 to TRBJ1-5; D perhaps matches TRBD1 (6 bases). Germline values: CDR1 LNHDA, CDR2 SQIVND (reference sequence). V lost 6 bases, J lost 3 bases, and 12 bases lay in between. This CDR3 contains 14 residues. The CDR3 sequence is CASSAGTPNQPQHF. In DNA, the CDR3 is TGTGCCAGTAGCGCCGGGACACCCAATCAGCCCCAGCATTTT.

CDR3 protein: CSAFGFGERETQYF. CDR3 coding DNA: TGCAGCGCCTTTGGGTTCGGGGAGCGAGAGACCCAGTACTTC. The chain combines TRBV29-1 with TRBJ2-5; D is possibly TRBD2 (5 bases). The CDR3 is 14 amino acids. Germline assignment: CDR1 SQVTM and CDR2 ANQGSEA. V lost 7 bases and J lost 4, with 19 bases in between.

V gene TRBV27 combines with J gene TRBJ1-4, with 12 bases matching TRBD1. CDR1 is MNHEY and CDR2 is SMNVEV in the germline V gene (reference sequence). J lost 7 bases, V lost 6 bases, and 18 bases had no gene match. This CDR3 has 19 residues. The CDR3 spells CASSSGTGGPSWRFEKLFF. CDR3 sequence (DNA): TGTGCCAGCAGCTCCGGGACAGGGGGCCCTAGTTGGAGATTTGAAAAACTGTTTTTT.

This clone was counted only a few times. CDR3 in DNA: TGTGCCTGGAGTTCAGTCCAGCGGGTTTACAATGAGCAGTTCTTC. Protein sequence: CAWSSVQRVYNEQFF. The chain joins TRBV30 to TRBJ2-1; possibly TRBD2 for D (6 bases). CDR3 size: 15 residues. Germline lookup yields CDR1 GTSNPN and CDR2 SVGIG (reference sequence). The V gene lost 2 bases and the J gene lost 4 bases, with 15 bases spanning the gap.

The CDR3 bases are TGCGCCAGCAGCCAAGAGGGGGCCGGGGTCCACGAGCAGTACTTC. Residues: CASSQEGAGVHEQYF. The chain has TRBV4-1 and TRBJ2-7; tentatively, D is TRBD1 (6 bases). The germline V gene encodes CDR1 MGHRA and CDR2 YSYEKL. The CDR3 is 15 residues long. V was cut by 0 bases and J by 5 bases, with 14 bases left in between.